This passage covers 28 T cell receptor beta chains from one sample sequenced in a study of blood T cell repertoires in COVID-19. Produced via immunoSEQ multiplex PCR; TCRdb's table is partial and in-frame only. The sample yields over 250,000 clones, 85% to 90% seen once. Sequenced material: peripheral blood. All receptors come from a middle-aged woman who had recovered from COVID-19.

The rearrangement links TRBV6-5 to TRBJ2-3; 9 bases match TRBD1. V shed 10 bases and J 5 bases; nucleotides not matched to a gene: 4. The germline V gene encodes CDR1 MNHEY and CDR2 SVGAGI. This CDR3 is 12 amino acids long. DNA for the CDR3: TGTGCCACCGGGACAGGGCTAGATACGCAGTATTTT. Residues: CATGTGLDTQYF.

Comments on this clone: The same CDR3 also results from other DNA sequences found in this sample. V gene TRBV6-4 combines with J gene TRBJ2-1; 8 nucleotides match TRBD2. V gave up 0 bases and J gave up 4 bases; unmatched junction bases: 2. CDR1 MRHNA and CDR2 SNTAGT come from the germline V gene. This CDR3 has 15 residues. CDR3 sequence: CASSDSAGGYNEQFF. The CDR3 coding sequence is TGTGCCAGCAGTGACTCGGCGGGGGGATACAATGAGCAGTTCTTC.

The chain employs TRBV18 and TRBJ2-1, with 12 nucleotides matching TRBD2. Germline assignment: CDR1 KGHSH and CDR2 LQKENI. The V and J ends lost 3 bases and 10 bases, in that order; junction bases with no gene match: 10. There are 16 residues in the CDR3. CDR3 in DNA: TGTGCCAGCTCACCCCGTCCCCCCGGGACTAGCGGGGAGCAGTTCTTC. Protein sequence: CASSPRPPGTSGEQFF.

The rearrangement links TRBV10-3 to TRBJ2-1; TRBD2 matches 8 bases. The germline V gene encodes CDR1 ENHRY and CDR2 SYGVKD. V was clipped by 9 bases and J by 5 bases; unmatched bases: 6. This CDR3 comprises 13 residues. CDR3 protein: CAIGTSAHNEQFF. The CDR3 nucleotides read TGTGCCATAGGGACTAGTGCCCACAATGAGCAGTTCTTC.

The V call is TRBV19, the J call TRBJ2-1, with TRBD1 identical over 10 bases. V was pared by 5 bases and J by 3 bases, with 4 bases of the junction left unmatched. The CDR3 is 15 residues long. Germline CDR1 reads LNHDA; CDR2 reads SQIVND (reference sequence). CDR3 protein: CASSLGQGNYNEQFF. In nucleotides, the CDR3 is TGTGCCAGTAGTCTGGGACAGGGGAACTACAATGAGCAGTTCTTC.

This clone has a single count. The chain combines TRBV5-5 with TRBJ2-1, with a tentative D call TRBD2 (6 bases). This CDR3 is built from 16 residues. The V gene lost 0 bases and the J gene lost 2 bases, with 12 bases spanning the gap. Germline values: CDR1 SGHKS, CDR2 YYEKEE (reference sequence). CDR3 amino acids: CASSLAPSVPYNEQFF. CDR3 DNA sequence: TGTGCCAGCAGCTTGGCCCCTAGCGTCCCCTACAATGAGCAGTTCTTC.

The chain joins TRBV7-6 to TRBJ2-2; 13 positions agree with TRBD2. With 5 bases clipped from V and 8 bases from J, the junction kept 8 bases outside the gene matches. The CDR3 covers 16 residues. The germline gives CDR1 SGHVS, CDR2 FNYEAQ. The CDR3 DNA sequence: TGTGCCAGCAGCGCCGGACTAGCGGGAGTCGGTGGGGAGCTGTTTTTT. Translation gives CASSAGLAGVGGELFF.

The rearrangement joins TRBV24-1 to TRBJ2-5; weak D call: TRBD2 (5 bases). The CDR3 is made up of 14 amino acids. Between the trimmed V and J ends, which lost 3 bases and 1 base, there was a span of 8 bases. The germline V gene has CDR1 KGHDR and CDR2 SFDVKD. The CDR3 DNA sequence: TGTGCCACCAGTGATGGAGGCCTCCAAGAGACCCAGTACTTC. Translating it yields CATSDGGLQETQYF.

The chain employs TRBV19 and TRBJ2-3, with 10 bases that match TRBD1. The CDR3 length is 15 residues. Germline CDR1 LNHDA, CDR2 SQIVND (reference sequence). V lost 5 bases, J lost 6 bases, and 8 bases stayed unmatched. DNA of the CDR3: TGTGCCAGTAGTCCCCGACAGGGGGCGGGGGATACGCAGTATTTT. It encodes CASSPRQGAGDTQYF.

This clone was detected a few times. DNA of the CDR3: TGTGCCTGGAGCTACGGGTTCCAAGAGACCCAGTACTTC. Amino acids: CAWSYGFQETQYF. V gene TRBV30 combines with J gene TRBJ2-5; no definite D call. This CDR3 has 13 residues. The V and J ends lost 3 bases and 1 base respectively, with 9 bases between them. The germline CDR1 and CDR2 sequences are GTSNPN and SVGIG (reference sequence).

The CDR3 bases are TGTGCCAGCAGCCGCCAGGGGGCGAACACTGAAGCTTTCTTT. It encodes CASSRQGANTEAFF. V usage is TRBV7-3 and J usage is TRBJ1-1, with 8 bases that match TRBD1. Germline CDR1 reads SGHTA; CDR2 reads FQGTGA. J was trimmed by 1 base and V by 5 bases; bases with no gene match: 3. CDR3 length equals 14 residues.

CDR3 DNA: TGTGCCAGCAGCCAAGAACAGGGAAACTATAATTCACCCCTCCACTTT. Translation: CASSQEQGNYNSPLHF. V is TRBV4-2 and J is TRBJ1-6, with a tentative D call TRBD1 (6 bases). Germline-derived CDR1 and CDR2 are LGHNA and YNFKEQ. V was cut by 0 bases and J by 3 bases, with 9 bases left in between. CDR3 length: 16 residues.

The V and J genes are TRBV11-2 and TRBJ1-2; D possibly corresponds to TRBD1 (6 bases). This CDR3 region has 15 residues. In germline, CDR1 is SGHAT, CDR2 FQNNGV. Trimming stripped 5 bases from V and 5 bases from J, with 18 bases between. The chain's CDR3 is CASSPSGTLNYGYTF. DNA of the CDR3: TGTGCCAGCAGCCCATCAGGGACACTTAATTATGGCTACACCTTC.

The V gene is TRBV9, the J gene TRBJ2-5; 9 bases are a match to TRBD2. The CDR3 loop spans 14 amino acids. Germline CDR1 and CDR2: SGDLS and YYNGEE. The V gene end was trimmed by 7 bases and the J gene end by 4 bases; junction bases not matched to a gene: 8. The CDR3 DNA reads TGTGCCAGCGGCCGCGGGAGGGCCGCAGAGACCCAGTACTTC. Translating it yields CASGRGRAAETQYF.

The chain is built from TRBV19 and TRBJ2-1, with 12 bases lining up with TRBD2. Germline V lookup: CDR1 LNHDA, CDR2 SQIVND (reference sequence). This CDR3 has 16 amino acids. The V gene end was trimmed by 3 bases and the J gene end by 9 bases; junction bases not matched to a gene: 9. Here the CDR3 DNA reads TGTGCCAGTAGTATCCCGACTAGCGGGAGTTGGGGTGAGCAGTTCTTC. Its translation: CASSIPTSGSWGEQFF.

This clone was observed a handful of times. The V call is TRBV7-2, the J call TRBJ2-2; 9 positions match TRBD2. The J segment lost 6 bases and the V segment lost 5 bases, leaving 4 bases of the junction unmatched. Germline CDR1 and CDR2: SGHTA and FQGNSA. The CDR3 is 14 residues long. For the CDR3, the DNA is TGTGCCAGCAGCACCGCGGGGGGGTCCGGGGAGCTGTTTTTT. Translation: CASSTAGGSGELFF.

This rearrangement joins TRBV11-2 to TRBJ1-2, with D perhaps matching TRBD1 (6 bases). V lost 5 bases, J lost 4 bases, and 8 bases lay in between. The CDR3 sequence is 12 residues long. Per the germline V gene, CDR1 is SGHAT and CDR2 is FQNNGV. The CDR3: CASSEGGYGYTF. The CDR3 region has the DNA TGTGCCAGCAGCGAAGGGGGCTATGGCTACACCTTC.

The V call is TRBV14, the J call TRBJ2-1; 10 positions match TRBD2. This CDR3 has 17 amino acids. In germline, CDR1 is SGHDN, CDR2 FVKESK. With 2 bases clipped from V and 3 bases from J, the junction kept 7 bases outside the gene matches. The chain's CDR3 is CASSQLGAGGNYNEQFF. CDR3 DNA: TGTGCCAGCAGCCAACTCGGAGCGGGGGGGAACTACAATGAGCAGTTCTTC.

The chain employs TRBV2 and TRBJ2-7; D perhaps matches TRBD2 (5 bases). The V end lost 6 bases, the J end lost 7 bases, and 19 bases lay between the germline ends. This CDR3 is built from 14 residues. CDR1 and CDR2 from the germline V gene are SNHLY and FYNNEI. The CDR3 spells CASSDPNRTGEQYV. The CDR3 nucleotides read TGTGCCAGCAGCGACCCCAATAGGACGGGGGAGCAGTACGTC.

The gene calls are TRBV4-3 and TRBJ2-3, with TRBD2 as a possible D gene (6 bases). The CDR3 extends over 16 amino acids. The germline V gene has CDR1 LGHNA and CDR2 YSLEER. The ends were cut back, 4 bases at V and 4 bases at J, with 18 bases in the middle. This chain's CDR3 is CASSPVGGPSPDTQYF. The CDR3 DNA reads as TGCGCCAGCAGCCCAGTCGGGGGACCCTCCCCAGATACGCAGTATTTT.

This chain connects TRBV6-5 to TRBJ2-1; the match to TRBD2 covers 11 bases. Trimming took 10 bases from V and 4 from J; bases not matched to a gene: 3. The CDR3 length is 13 residues. Germline lookup yields CDR1 MNHEY and CDR2 SVGAGI. The DNA for the CDR3 is TGTGCCACCCGGACTAGCGGGTACAATGAGCAGTTCTTC. Translating it yields CATRTSGYNEQFF.

A remark on this clone: A junction boundary mismatches the germline segment, possibly from a read error. J is TRBJ2-3 and V is TRBV2, with D tentatively TRBD1 (6 bases). This CDR3 region has 15 residues. The germline V gene encodes CDR1 SNHLY and CDR2 FYNNEI. CDR3 bases: TGTGCCAGCAGGGGGGCGGACAGCCCCAGTGATACGCAGTGTTTT. Protein product: CASRGADSPSDTQCF.

This sequence joins TRBV5-4 and TRBJ2-3; no clear D. Germline V lookup: CDR1 SGHNT, CDR2 YYREEE (reference sequence). The CDR3 covers 14 residues. Trimming took 2 bases from V and 2 from J, leaving 9 bases between them. The CDR3 is CASSFETSTDTQYF. The CDR3 DNA reads as TGTGCCAGCAGCTTCGAGACATCCACAGATACGCAGTATTTT.

CDR3 coding DNA: TGTGCCAGTAGTCCCTACGGTAACACTGAAGCTTTCTTT. It codes for CASSPYGNTEAFF. The chain is built from TRBV19 and TRBJ1-1; unclear D gene. V was clipped by 5 bases and J by 2 bases, with 9 bases between them. Germline CDR1 and CDR2: LNHDA and SQIVND (reference sequence). CDR3 length: 13 residues.

V gene TRBV13 combines with J gene TRBJ1-2; D uncertain. CDR1 and CDR2 (germline): PRHDT, FYEKMQ (reference sequence). The CDR3 has 14 amino acids. V shed 0 bases and J shed 1 base, with 6 bases lying between them. CDR3 DNA sequence: TGTGCCAGCAGCTTAGGACCGAGTAACTATGGCTACACCTTC. Residues: CASSLGPSNYGYTF.

The chain carries TRBV18 and TRBJ2-3, with D perhaps matching TRBD2 (5 bases). V lost 1 base and J lost 0, with 11 bases in between. Germline V CDR1 and CDR2: KGHSH, LQKENI. This CDR3 has 16 residues. The CDR3 sequence: CASSPRVASSTDTQYF. The CDR3 nucleotides read TGTGCCAGCTCACCACGCGTAGCGTCTAGCACAGATACGCAGTATTTT.

This clone occurred once. This sequence joins TRBV19 and TRBJ2-7; 8 bases fit TRBD2. Germline V gene sequence: CDR1 LNHDA, CDR2 SQIVND (reference sequence). The V and J ends lost 10 bases and 0 bases, in that order; junction bases with no gene match: 14. This CDR3 has 16 amino acids. In nucleotides, the CDR3 is TGTGCCACCAGCCGGCTAGCGGGCGGGAGCTCCTACGAGCAGTACTTC. It codes for CATSRLAGGSSYEQYF. The entire variable domain, with the rest obtained from reference TRBV19 and TRBJ2-7, is as follows: DGGITQSPKYLFRKEGQNVTLSCEQNLNHDAMYWYRQDPGQGLRLIYYSQIVNDFQKGDIAEGYSVSREKKESFPLTVTSAQKNPTAFYLCATSRLAGGSSYEQYFGPGTRLTVT.

The V and J genes are TRBV6-2 or TRBV6-3 and TRBJ1-2; 7 nucleotides line up with TRBD1. The V and J ends lost 5 bases and 7 bases, in that order; junction bases with no gene match: 4. Germline V gene sequence: CDR1 MNHEY, CDR2 SVGEGT. The CDR3 contains 12 residues. The CDR3 DNA follows: TGTGCCAGCAGTCTTCCAGGGGGTGGCTACACCTTC. Amino acids: CASSLPGGGYTF.